This T cell receptor (beta chain) derives from a study of cytomegalovirus exposure and HLA in healthy donors. Primers for the PCR totalled 60 Vbeta and 13 Jbeta. As originally analysed: Later analysis identified 80 million to 90 million unique TCR beta chains, approximately 11 million shared. Produced via immunoSEQ multiplex PCR; TCRdb's table is partial and in-frame only. V and J calls and clone size are those listed in that table; D and trimming were worked out from the DNA. This table holds about 110,000 clones, roughly two thirds found once. V lost 0 bases and J lost 10, with 10 bases in between. The V gene's germline CDR1 is MNHNY and CDR2 SVGAGI (reference sequence). This CDR3 has 13 amino acids.

This TCR was recovered from a man younger than 40 in good health and CMV-seronegative. Sequences were obtained from PBMCs. The rearrangement joins TRBV6-6 to TRBJ1-5; D might be TRBD1 (6 bases). CDR3 residues: CASSYSSTGPQHF. The CDR3 DNA follows: TGTGCCAGCAGTTACTCTTCGACAGGCCCCCAGCATTTT.